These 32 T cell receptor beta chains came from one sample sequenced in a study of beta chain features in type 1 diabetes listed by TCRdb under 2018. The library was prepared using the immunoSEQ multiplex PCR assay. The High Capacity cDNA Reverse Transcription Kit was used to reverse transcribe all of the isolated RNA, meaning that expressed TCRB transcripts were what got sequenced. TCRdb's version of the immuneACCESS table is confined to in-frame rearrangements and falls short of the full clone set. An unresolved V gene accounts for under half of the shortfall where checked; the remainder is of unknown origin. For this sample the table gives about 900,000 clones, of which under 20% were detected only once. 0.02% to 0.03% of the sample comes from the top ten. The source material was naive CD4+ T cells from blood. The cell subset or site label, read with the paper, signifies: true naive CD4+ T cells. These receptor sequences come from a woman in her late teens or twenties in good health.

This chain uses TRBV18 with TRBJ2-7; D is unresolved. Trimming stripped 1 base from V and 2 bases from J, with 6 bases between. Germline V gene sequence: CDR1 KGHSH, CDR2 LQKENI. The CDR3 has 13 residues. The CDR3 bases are TGTGCCAGCTCACCACAGGAAACCTACGAGCAGTACTTC. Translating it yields CASSPQETYEQYF.

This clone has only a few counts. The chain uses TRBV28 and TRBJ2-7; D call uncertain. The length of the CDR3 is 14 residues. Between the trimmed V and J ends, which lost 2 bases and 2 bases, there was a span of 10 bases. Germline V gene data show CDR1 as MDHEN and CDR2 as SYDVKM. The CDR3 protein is CASSLGRPPYEQYF. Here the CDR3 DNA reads TGTGCCAGCAGTTTAGGACGACCACCCTACGAGCAGTACTTC.

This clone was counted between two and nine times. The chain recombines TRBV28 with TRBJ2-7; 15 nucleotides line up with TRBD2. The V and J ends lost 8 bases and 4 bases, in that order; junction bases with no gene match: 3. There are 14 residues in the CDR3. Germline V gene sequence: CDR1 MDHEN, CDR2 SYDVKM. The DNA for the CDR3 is TGTGCCAGCGGACTAGCGGGAGGGCAATACGAGCAGTACTTC. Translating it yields CASGLAGGQYEQYF.

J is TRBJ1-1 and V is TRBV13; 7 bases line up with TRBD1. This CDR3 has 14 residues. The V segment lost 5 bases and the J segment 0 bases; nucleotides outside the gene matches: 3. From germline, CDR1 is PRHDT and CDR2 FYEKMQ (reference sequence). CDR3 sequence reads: CASSDGTVNTEAFF. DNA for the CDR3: TGTGCCAGCAGCGACGGGACAGTGAACACTGAAGCTTTCTTT.

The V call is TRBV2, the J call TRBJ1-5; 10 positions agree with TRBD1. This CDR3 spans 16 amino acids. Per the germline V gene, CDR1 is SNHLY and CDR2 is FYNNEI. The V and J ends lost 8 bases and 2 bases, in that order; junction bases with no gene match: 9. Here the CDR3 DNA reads TGTGCCAGCGGGGGAGGACAGGGGGTAGGCAATCAGCCCCAGCATTTT. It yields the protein CASGGGQGVGNQPQHF.

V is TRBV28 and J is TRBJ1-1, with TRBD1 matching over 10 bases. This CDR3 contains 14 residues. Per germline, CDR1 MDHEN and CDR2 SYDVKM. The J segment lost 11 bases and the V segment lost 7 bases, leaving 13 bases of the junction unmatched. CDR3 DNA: TGTGCCAGCAACCCAAGGACAGGGGGAGGAAAGGCTTTCTTT. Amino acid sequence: CASNPRTGGGKAFF.

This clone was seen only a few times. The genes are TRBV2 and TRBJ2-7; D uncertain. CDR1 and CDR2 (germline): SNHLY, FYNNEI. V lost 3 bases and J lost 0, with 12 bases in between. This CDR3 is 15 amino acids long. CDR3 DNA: TGTGCCAGCAGTGAGTTCATCCAGAGCTCCTACGAGCAGTACTTC. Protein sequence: CASSEFIQSSYEQYF. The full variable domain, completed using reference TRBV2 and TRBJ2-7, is EPEVTQTPSHQVTQMGQEVILRCVPISNHLYFYWYRQILGQKVEFLVSFYNNEISEKSEIFDDQFSVERPDGSNFTLKIRSTKLEDSAMYFCASSEFIQSSYEQYFGPGTRLTVT.

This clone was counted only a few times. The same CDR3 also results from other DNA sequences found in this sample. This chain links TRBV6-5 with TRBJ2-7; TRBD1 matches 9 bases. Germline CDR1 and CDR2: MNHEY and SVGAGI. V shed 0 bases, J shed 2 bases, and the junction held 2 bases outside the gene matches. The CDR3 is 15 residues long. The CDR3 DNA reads TGTGCCAGCAGTTACTCCGGGACAGGGACCTACGAGCAGTACTTC. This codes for CASSYSGTGTYEQYF.

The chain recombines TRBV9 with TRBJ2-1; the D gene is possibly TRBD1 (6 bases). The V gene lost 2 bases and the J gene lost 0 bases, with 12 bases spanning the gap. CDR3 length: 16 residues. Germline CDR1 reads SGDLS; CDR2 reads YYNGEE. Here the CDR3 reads CASSVRGLGSYNEQFF. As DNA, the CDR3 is TGTGCCAGCAGCGTCAGGGGATTGGGCTCCTACAATGAGCAGTTCTTC.

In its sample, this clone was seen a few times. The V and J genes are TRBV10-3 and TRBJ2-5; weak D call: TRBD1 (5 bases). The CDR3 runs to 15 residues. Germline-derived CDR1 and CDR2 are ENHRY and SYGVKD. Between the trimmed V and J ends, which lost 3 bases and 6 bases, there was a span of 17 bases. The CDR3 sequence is CAISEGRGREQTQYF. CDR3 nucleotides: TGTGCCATCAGTGAAGGAAGGGGCAGGGAACAGACCCAGTACTTC.

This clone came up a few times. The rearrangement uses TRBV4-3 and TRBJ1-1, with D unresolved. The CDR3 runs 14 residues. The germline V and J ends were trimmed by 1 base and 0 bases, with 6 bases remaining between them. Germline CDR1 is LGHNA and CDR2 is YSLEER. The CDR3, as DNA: TGCGCCAGCAGCCAAGTAAACATGAACACTGAAGCTTTCTTT. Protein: CASSQVNMNTEAFF.

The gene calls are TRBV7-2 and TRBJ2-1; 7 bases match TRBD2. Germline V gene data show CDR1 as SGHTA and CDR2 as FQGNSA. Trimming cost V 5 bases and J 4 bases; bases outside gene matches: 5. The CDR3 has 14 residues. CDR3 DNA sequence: TGTGCCAGCAGCGGGAGCGGGATTTACAATGAGCAGTTCTTC. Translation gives CASSGSGIYNEQFF.

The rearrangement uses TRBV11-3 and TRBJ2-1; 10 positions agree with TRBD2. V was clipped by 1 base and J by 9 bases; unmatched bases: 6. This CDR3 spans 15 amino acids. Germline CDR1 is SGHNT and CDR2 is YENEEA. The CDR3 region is CASSLVSSGRGEQFF. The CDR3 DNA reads TGTGCCAGCAGCTTAGTTTCTAGCGGGAGAGGTGAGCAGTTCTTC.

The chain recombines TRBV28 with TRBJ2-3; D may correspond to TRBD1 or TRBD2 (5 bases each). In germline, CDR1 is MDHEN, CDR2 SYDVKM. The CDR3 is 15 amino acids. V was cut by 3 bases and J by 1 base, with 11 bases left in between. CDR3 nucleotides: TGTGCCAGCAGTTTCCGGGGCATTCGCACAGATACGCAGTATTTT. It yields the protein CASSFRGIRTDTQYF.

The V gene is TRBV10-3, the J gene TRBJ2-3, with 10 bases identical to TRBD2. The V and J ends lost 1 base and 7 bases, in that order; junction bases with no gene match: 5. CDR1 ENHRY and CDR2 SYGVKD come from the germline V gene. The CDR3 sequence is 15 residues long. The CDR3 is CAISELPSGRNTQYF. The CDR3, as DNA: TGTGCCATCAGTGAGTTGCCTAGCGGGAGAAATACGCAGTATTTT.

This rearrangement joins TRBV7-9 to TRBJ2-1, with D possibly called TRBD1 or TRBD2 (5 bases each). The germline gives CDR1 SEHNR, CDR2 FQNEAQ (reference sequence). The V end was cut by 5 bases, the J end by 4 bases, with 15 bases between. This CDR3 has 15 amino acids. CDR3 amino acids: CASSRPTGRYNEQFF. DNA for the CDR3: TGTGCCAGCAGCCGACCTACGGGACGGTACAATGAGCAGTTCTTC.

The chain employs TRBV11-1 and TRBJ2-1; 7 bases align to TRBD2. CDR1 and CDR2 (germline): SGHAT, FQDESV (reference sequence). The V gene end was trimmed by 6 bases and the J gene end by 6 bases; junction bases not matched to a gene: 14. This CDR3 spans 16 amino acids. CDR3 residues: CASRGGSITPINEQFF. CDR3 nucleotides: TGTGCCAGCAGGGGCGGGAGTATAACCCCCATCAATGAGCAGTTCTTC.

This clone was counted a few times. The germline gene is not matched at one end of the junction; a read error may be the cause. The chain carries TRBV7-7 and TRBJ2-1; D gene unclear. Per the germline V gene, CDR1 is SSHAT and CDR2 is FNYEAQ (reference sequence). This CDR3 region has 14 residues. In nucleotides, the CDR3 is TGTGCTAGCAGCTCGGGCGGCTCCTACAATGAGCAGTTCTTC. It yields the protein CASSSGGSYNEQFF.

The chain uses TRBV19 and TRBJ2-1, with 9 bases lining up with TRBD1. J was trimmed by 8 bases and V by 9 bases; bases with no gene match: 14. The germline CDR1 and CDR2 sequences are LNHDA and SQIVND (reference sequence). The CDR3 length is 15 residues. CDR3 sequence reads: CASMDRGEVGDEQFF. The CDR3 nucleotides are TGTGCCAGCATGGACAGGGGAGAGGTTGGGGATGAGCAGTTCTTC.

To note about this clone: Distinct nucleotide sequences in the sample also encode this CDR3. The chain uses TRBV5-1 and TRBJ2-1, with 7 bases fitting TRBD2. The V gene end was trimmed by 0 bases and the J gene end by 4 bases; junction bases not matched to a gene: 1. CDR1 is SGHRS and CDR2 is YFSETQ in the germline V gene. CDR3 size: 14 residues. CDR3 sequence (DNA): TGCGCCAGCAGCTTGGTAGCGGGTTACAATGAGCAGTTCTTC. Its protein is CASSLVAGYNEQFF.

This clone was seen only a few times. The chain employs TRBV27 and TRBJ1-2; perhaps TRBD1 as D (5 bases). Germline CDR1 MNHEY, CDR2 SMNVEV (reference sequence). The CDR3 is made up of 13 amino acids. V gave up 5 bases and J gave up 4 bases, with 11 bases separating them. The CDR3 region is CASSRQPFYGYTF. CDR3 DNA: TGTGCCAGCAGTAGACAGCCATTCTATGGCTACACCTTC.

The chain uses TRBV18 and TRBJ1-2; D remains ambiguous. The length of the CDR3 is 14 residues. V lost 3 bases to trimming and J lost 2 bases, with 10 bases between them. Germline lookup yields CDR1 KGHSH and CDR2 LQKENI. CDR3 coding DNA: TGTGCCAGCTCACCGGATATTACGAACTATGGCTACACCTTC. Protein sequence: CASSPDITNYGYTF.

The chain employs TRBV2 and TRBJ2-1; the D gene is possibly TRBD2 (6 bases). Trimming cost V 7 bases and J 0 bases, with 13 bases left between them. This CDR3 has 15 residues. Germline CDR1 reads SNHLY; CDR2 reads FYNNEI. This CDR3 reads CASMLRGSSYNEQFF. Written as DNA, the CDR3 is TGTGCCAGCATGCTACGGGGGAGCTCCTACAATGAGCAGTTCTTC.

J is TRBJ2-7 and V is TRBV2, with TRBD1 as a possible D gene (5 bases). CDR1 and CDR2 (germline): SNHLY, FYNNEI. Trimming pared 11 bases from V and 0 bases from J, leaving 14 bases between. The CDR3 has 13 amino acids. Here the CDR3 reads CAGTGRNSYEQYF. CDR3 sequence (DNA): TGTGCCGGAACAGGACGGAACTCCTACGAGCAGTACTTC.

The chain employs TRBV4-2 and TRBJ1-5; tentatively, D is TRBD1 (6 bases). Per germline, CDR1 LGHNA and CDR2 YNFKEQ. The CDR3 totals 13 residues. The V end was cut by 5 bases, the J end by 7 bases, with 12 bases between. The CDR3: CASSSGEAQPQHF. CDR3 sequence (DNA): TGTGCCAGCAGCTCAGGGGAGGCGCAGCCCCAGCATTTT.

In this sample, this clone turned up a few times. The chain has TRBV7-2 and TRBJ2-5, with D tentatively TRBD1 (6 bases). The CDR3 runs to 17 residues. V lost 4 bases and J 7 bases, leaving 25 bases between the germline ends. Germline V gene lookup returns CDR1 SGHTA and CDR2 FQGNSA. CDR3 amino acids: CASSSRPAYRAVGTQYF. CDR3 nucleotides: TGTGCCAGCAGCTCCCGCCCCGCGTACAGGGCCGTAGGGACCCAGTACTTC. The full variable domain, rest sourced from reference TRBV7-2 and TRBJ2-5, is GAGVSQSPSNKVTEKGKDVELRCDPISGHTALYWYRQSLGQGLEFLIYFQGNSAPDKSGLPSDRFSAERTGGSVSTLTIQRTQQEDSAVYLCASSSRPAYRAVGTQYFGPGTRLLVL.

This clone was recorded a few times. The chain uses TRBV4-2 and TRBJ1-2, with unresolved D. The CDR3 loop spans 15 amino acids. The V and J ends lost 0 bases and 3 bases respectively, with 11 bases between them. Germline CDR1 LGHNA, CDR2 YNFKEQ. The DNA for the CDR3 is TGTGCCAGCAGCCAAGACCTTAGCGGGGACTATGGCTACACCTTC. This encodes CASSQDLSGDYGYTF.

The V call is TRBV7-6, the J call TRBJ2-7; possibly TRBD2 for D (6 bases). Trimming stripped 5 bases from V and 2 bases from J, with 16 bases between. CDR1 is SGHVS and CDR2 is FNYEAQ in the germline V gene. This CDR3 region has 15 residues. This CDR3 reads CASSLRLDPTYEQYF. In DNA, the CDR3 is TGTGCCAGCAGCCTCAGACTAGACCCCACCTACGAGCAGTACTTC.

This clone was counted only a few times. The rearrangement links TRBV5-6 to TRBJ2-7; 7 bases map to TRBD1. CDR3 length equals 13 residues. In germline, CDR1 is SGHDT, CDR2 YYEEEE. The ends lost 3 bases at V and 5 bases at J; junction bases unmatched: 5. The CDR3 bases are TGTGCCAGCAGCTCCACTGGGACAGACGAGCAGTACTTC. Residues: CASSSTGTDEQYF.

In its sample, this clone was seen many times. The CDR3 reads CAITGSSGELFF. The CDR3 region has the DNA TGTGCCATCACAGGGAGTAGCGGGGAGCTGTTTTTT. The rearrangement uses TRBV10-3 and TRBJ2-2, with D tentatively TRBD1 or TRBD2 (5 bases each). V lost 7 bases and J lost 7, with 10 bases in between. There are 12 residues in the CDR3. CDR1 and CDR2 (germline): ENHRY, SYGVKD.

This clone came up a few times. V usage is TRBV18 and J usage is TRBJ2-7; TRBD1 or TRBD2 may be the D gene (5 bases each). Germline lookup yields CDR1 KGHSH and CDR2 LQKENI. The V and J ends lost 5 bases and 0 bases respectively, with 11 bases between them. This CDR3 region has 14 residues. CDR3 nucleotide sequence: TGTGCCAGCTCAAGGGACGGGTTCTCCTACGAGCAGTACTTC. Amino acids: CASSRDGFSYEQYF.

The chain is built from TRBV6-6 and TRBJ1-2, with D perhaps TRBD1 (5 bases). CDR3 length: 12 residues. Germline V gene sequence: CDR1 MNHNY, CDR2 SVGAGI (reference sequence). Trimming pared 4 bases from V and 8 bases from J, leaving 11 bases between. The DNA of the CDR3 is TGTGCCAGCAGTTCCCGACAGAGCGGCTACACCTTC. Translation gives CASSSRQSGYTF.